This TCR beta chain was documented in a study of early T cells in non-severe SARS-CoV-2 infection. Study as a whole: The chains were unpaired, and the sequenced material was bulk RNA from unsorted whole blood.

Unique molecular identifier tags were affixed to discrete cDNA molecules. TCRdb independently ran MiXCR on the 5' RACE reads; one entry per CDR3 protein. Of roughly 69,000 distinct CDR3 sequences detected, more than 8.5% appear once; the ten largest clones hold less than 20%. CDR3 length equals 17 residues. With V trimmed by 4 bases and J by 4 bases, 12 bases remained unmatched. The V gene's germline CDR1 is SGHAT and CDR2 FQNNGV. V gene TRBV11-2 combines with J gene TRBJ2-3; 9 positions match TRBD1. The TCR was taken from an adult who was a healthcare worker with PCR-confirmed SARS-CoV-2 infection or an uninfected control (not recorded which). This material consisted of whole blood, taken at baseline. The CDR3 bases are TGTGCCAGCAGCTCCGTGCCGGGACAGGGACTTGCAGATACGCAGTATTTT. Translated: CASSSVPGQGLADTQYF.